These 31 T cell receptor beta chains originate from one sample sequenced in a study of T cells in Graves' hyperthyroidism and ophthalmopathy (dated by TCRdb to between 2019 and 2020). Library construction relied on multiplex PCR. The sample was run on an Illumina HiSeq 2000. Amplification of TCR beta CDR3 regions was carried out from RNA transcripts. For the first round of RT-PCR on the TCR CDR3, the HTBI primer set was used together with the Qiagen OneStep RT-PCR kit. TCRdb cleaned the public reads at Q25 with fastp, built clones with MiXCR and kept in-frame beta chains. Each CDR3 protein gets just one entry, which takes the most common genes and DNA from the rows behind it. In all, the sample holds about 610,000 distinct CDR3 sequences, and roughly 15% of those were seen once. Together, the top ten hold around 4.1% of the sample. Sequencing was performed on blood. The origin of the receptors is a woman aged 40 to 49 with Graves' ophthalmopathy.

This clonotype was counted many times. The chain carries TRBV28 and TRBJ2-5; 14 bases agree with TRBD2. The CDR3 consists of 20 residues. V lost 3 bases, J lost 0 bases, and 12 bases stayed unmatched. Germline lookup yields CDR1 MDHEN and CDR2 SYDVKM. This CDR3 is CASSFPLTSGRASHQETQYF. The DNA of the CDR3 is TGTGCCAGCAGTTTCCCCCTGACTAGCGGGAGGGCATCCCACCAAGAGACCCAGTACTTC.

CDR3 DNA sequence: TGTGCCAGCAGTTACGGGCCAGGGGGCGTCAAGACCCAGTACTTC. Translated: CASSYGPGGVKTQYF. The genes are TRBV6-5 and TRBJ2-5, with 8 bases fitting TRBD1. The CDR3 contains 15 residues. Looked up from germline, CDR1 is MNHEY and CDR2 is SVGAGI. Losses at the gene ends were 2 bases for V and 6 bases for J; bases not matched to a gene: 8.

This clonotype showed up many times. This sequence joins TRBV7-3 and TRBJ2-5, with D perhaps given as TRBD1 or TRBD2 (5 bases each). The V and J ends lost 0 bases and 4 bases respectively, with 12 bases between them. The germline V gene has CDR1 SGHTA and CDR2 FQGTGA. The length of the CDR3 is 15 residues. Written as DNA, the CDR3 is TGTGCCAGCAGCTTAACGGGGACGGCCCGAGAGACCCAGTACTTC. It codes for CASSLTGTARETQYF.

This clonotype was observed many times. In nucleotides, the CDR3 is TGTGCCAGCAGTGAATTTAGCCCAGATACGCAGTATTTT. Translating it yields CASSEFSPDTQYF. This chain joins TRBV6-1 and TRBJ2-3; D gene unclear. The CDR3 sequence is 13 residues long. V shed 2 bases and J shed 4 bases, with 7 bases lying between them. Germline values: CDR1 MNHNS, CDR2 SASEGT.

There are many counts of this clonotype. The chain carries TRBV7-6 and TRBJ2-7; weak D call: TRBD1 (5 bases). This CDR3 contains 14 residues. Per the germline V gene, CDR1 is SGHVS and CDR2 is FNYEAQ. Trimming cost V 1 base and J 6 bases, with 13 bases left between them. The CDR3 nucleotides are TGTGCCAGCAGCTTAGGGACGGCTAGGGGCGAGCAGTACTTC. Its translation is CASSLGTARGEQYF.

The chain joins TRBV12-3 or TRBV12-4 to TRBJ2-2, with 9 nucleotides matching TRBD2. The V and J ends lost 6 bases and 6 bases, in that order; junction bases with no gene match: 8. CDR3 size: 15 residues. Here the CDR3 reads CASSNSGSRAGELFF. CDR3 coding DNA: TGTGCCAGCAGCAATAGCGGGAGCCGGGCCGGGGAGCTGTTTTTT.

V is TRBV27 and J is TRBJ2-7; D call uncertain. This CDR3 spans 14 amino acids. The V end was cut by 5 bases, the J end by 4 bases, with 15 bases between. The germline V gene has CDR1 MNHEY and CDR2 SMNVEV (reference sequence). CDR3 DNA sequence: TGTGCCAGCAGTGTATTGGGTCCGAATTACGAGCAGTACTTC. Amino acids: CASSVLGPNYEQYF.

This chain uses TRBV20-1 with TRBJ2-7; 10 nucleotides align to TRBD2. The V gene's germline CDR1 is DFQATT and CDR2 SNEGSKA (reference sequence). This CDR3 comprises 13 residues. Trimming at V came to 6 bases and at J to 6 bases, leaving 8 bases not matched to a gene. In DNA, the CDR3 is TGCAGTGCCAGCCCCCAGCGGGAGGGCGAGCAGTACTTC. It yields the protein CSASPQREGEQYF.

This clonotype has a count of ten or more. The chain links TRBV6-1 to TRBJ2-7; 12 bases agree with TRBD1. The CDR3 totals 16 residues. Germline lookup yields CDR1 MNHNS and CDR2 SASEGT. Trimming at V came to 4 bases and at J to 2 bases, leaving 6 bases not matched to a gene. CDR3 nucleotide sequence: TGTGCCAGCAGTGGATGGGGACAGGGGGCAACCTACGAGCAGTACTTC. This translates into CASSGWGQGATYEQYF.

At least ten counts were recorded for this clonotype. The genes are TRBV29-1 and TRBJ2-2; D not resolved. CDR1 and CDR2 from the germline V gene are SQVTM and ANQGSEA. This CDR3 region has 12 residues. The germline V and J ends were trimmed by 4 bases and 2 bases, with 5 bases remaining between them. CDR3 DNA sequence: TGCAGCGTTGCGGGTAACACCGGGGAGCTGTTTTTT. Amino acids: CSVAGNTGELFF.

This clonotype showed up many times. This chain connects TRBV4-2 to TRBJ2-7; TRBD2 aligns across 10 bases. Losses at the gene ends were 4 bases for V and 0 bases for J; bases not matched to a gene: 3. This CDR3 spans 15 amino acids. Germline CDR1 LGHNA, CDR2 YNFKEQ. The CDR3 nucleotides read TGTGCCAGCAGCCGAAGACTAGCGGGCTCCTACGAGCAGTACTTC. It yields the protein CASSRRLAGSYEQYF.

This clonotype was observed many times. The chain couples TRBV6-1 to TRBJ1-5; tentative D call: TRBD1 (6 bases). CDR3 length equals 16 residues. With 7 bases removed from V and 5 bases from J, the gap between germline ends came to 21 bases. The germline CDR1 and CDR2 sequences are MNHNS and SASEGT. This chain's CDR3 is CASNHEGRTAYQPQHF. The DNA of the CDR3 is TGTGCCAGCAACCACGAGGGCCGGACAGCCTATCAGCCCCAGCATTTT.

The chain combines TRBV13 with TRBJ2-7, with TRBD2 matching over 11 bases. Germline lookup yields CDR1 PRHDT and CDR2 FYEKMQ (reference sequence). The CDR3 has 14 residues. With V trimmed by 5 bases and J by 3 bases, 3 bases remained unmatched. The CDR3, as DNA: TGTGCCAGCAGCCGTAGCGGGAGGGGCTACGAGCAGTACTTC. Amino acid sequence: CASSRSGRGYEQYF. Combining the CDR3 with reference TRBV13 and TRBJ2-7 gives the whole variable domain AAGVIQSPRHLIKEKRETATLKCYPIPRHDTVYWYQQGPGQDPQFLISFYEKMQSDKGSIPDRFSAQQFSDYHSELNMSSLELGDSALYFCASSRSGRGYEQYFGPGTRLTVT.

At least ten counts were recorded for this clonotype. V gene TRBV14 combines with J gene TRBJ2-2, with 7 bases that match TRBD2. The CDR3 has 17 amino acids. In germline, CDR1 is SGHDN, CDR2 FVKESK. Trimming cost V 0 bases and J 2 bases; bases outside gene matches: 6. The CDR3, as DNA: TGTGCCAGCAGCCAAGACTCCCTAGCGGTAAACACCGGGGAGCTGTTTTTT. This encodes CASSQDSLAVNTGELFF.

This clonotype was seen repeatedly, ten times or more. The junction departs from germline at one end; a sequencing error may be responsible. This sequence joins TRBV12-3 or TRBV12-4 and TRBJ1-1; TRBD1 matches at 7 bases. The CDR3 is made up of 14 amino acids. CDR3 sequence (DNA): TGTGCCAGCAGATTAGGGGGCGGAAACACTGAAGCTTTCTTT. Its translation is CASRLGGGNTEAFF.

The chain employs TRBV18 and TRBJ2-7; 10 nucleotides line up with TRBD1. Trimming cost V 3 bases and J 6 bases; bases outside gene matches: 8. CDR1 and CDR2 from the germline V gene are KGHSH and LQKENI. This CDR3 has 15 residues. The CDR3 DNA is TGTGCCAGCTCACCGACAGGGGGCTTAGAGGGCGAGCAGTACTTC. It codes for CASSPTGGLEGEQYF.

This clonotype was detected ten times or more. V and J are TRBV19 and TRBJ2-7, with D possibly being TRBD1 (6 bases). Per germline, CDR1 LNHDA and CDR2 SQIVND (reference sequence). The V gene lost 6 bases and the J gene lost 5 bases, with 11 bases spanning the gap. This CDR3 has 12 residues. This CDR3 is CASSPRDNEQYF. DNA of the CDR3: TGTGCCAGTAGCCCAAGGGACAACGAGCAGTACTTC.

Many counts were recorded for this clonotype. The CDR3 coding sequence is TGTGCCAGCAGTACCGGGACAGGGCCTTCCCCCTACGAGCAGTACTTC. As protein: CASSTGTGPSPYEQYF. The chain joins TRBV12-3 or TRBV12-4 to TRBJ2-7, with 9 bases that match TRBD1. The CDR3 is made up of 16 amino acids. Unmatched junction bases numbered 10, after V lost 5 bases and J lost 2 bases.

The chain is built from TRBV19 and TRBJ2-7; 8 positions match TRBD2. Trimming at V came to 3 bases and at J to 6 bases, leaving 10 bases not matched to a gene. Germline V lookup: CDR1 LNHDA, CDR2 SQIVND (reference sequence). The CDR3 extends over 15 amino acids. The CDR3 here is CASSISSAGVGEQYF. The CDR3 coding sequence is TGTGCCAGTAGTATCTCCTCAGCGGGAGTAGGCGAGCAGTACTTC.

The J gene is TRBJ2-7, the V gene TRBV29-1; 8 nucleotides align to TRBD1. The CDR3 length is 15 residues. Trimming cost V 1 base and J 3 bases; bases outside gene matches: 8. The germline gives CDR1 SQVTM, CDR2 ANQGSEA. The CDR3 region has the DNA TGCAGCGTTGAAGCAGACAGGGGAGGACACTACGAGCAGTACTTC. As protein: CSVEADRGGHYEQYF.

The chain uses TRBV28 and TRBJ2-7; the D is unclear. The CDR3 has 12 amino acids. Per the germline V gene, CDR1 is MDHEN and CDR2 is SYDVKM. The ends were cut back, 3 bases at V and 5 bases at J, with 8 bases in the middle. In DNA form, the CDR3 reads TGTGCCAGCAGTTTGGAGATTAACGAGCAGTACTTC. Residues: CASSLEINEQYF. Full variable domain (rest looked up from reference TRBV28 and TRBJ2-7): DVKVTQSSRYLVKRTGEKVFLECVQDMDHENMFWYRQDPGLGLRLIYFSYDVKMKEKGDIPEGYSVSREKKERFSLILESASTNQTSMYLCASSLEINEQYFGPGTRLTVT.

The table lists this clonotype with many counts. The J gene is TRBJ1-1, the V gene TRBV6-2 or TRBV6-3; no reliable D call. The CDR3 is made up of 13 amino acids. Germline V gives CDR1 MNHEY, CDR2 SVGEGT. V was shortened by 6 bases and J by 3 bases, with 11 bases between the two germline ends. The CDR3 DNA is TGTGCCAGCAGCCACGACTTGGACACTGAAGCTTTCTTT. Residues: CASSHDLDTEAFF.

This clonotype was observed at least ten times. The chain combines TRBV6-1 with TRBJ1-1; 8 bases agree with TRBD1. Germline V gene sequence: CDR1 MNHNS, CDR2 SASEGT. After removal of 2 bases from V and 1 base from J, the junction contained 3 bases not matched to a gene. This CDR3 region has 15 residues. The CDR3 region has the DNA TGTGCCAGCAGTGAATTGGGACAGGAGAACACTGAAGCTTTCTTT. This sequence encodes CASSELGQENTEAFF.

The table lists this clonotype with many counts. This rearrangement joins TRBV6-1 to TRBJ1-1; no firm D call. Between the trimmed V and J ends, which lost 4 bases and 3 bases, there was a span of 9 bases. CDR1 and CDR2 from the germline V gene are MNHNS and SASEGT. The CDR3 has 13 amino acids. Here the CDR3 reads CASSAQRDTEAFF. The CDR3 DNA follows: TGTGCCAGCAGTGCCCAGAGGGACACTGAAGCTTTCTTT.

V is TRBV2 and J is TRBJ2-5, with 8 bases matching TRBD1. Trimming removed 5 bases from V and 4 bases from J; junction bases left unmatched: 3. The germline CDR1 and CDR2 sequences are SNHLY and FYNNEI. CDR3 size: 13 residues. CDR3 nucleotides: TGTGCCAGCAGTCCCGGGACAGGAGAGACCCAGTACTTC. The encoded protein is CASSPGTGETQYF.

The rearrangement uses TRBV12-3 or TRBV12-4 and TRBJ2-7; D unclear. Trimming took 8 bases from V and 0 from J, leaving 20 bases between them. The CDR3 is 16 residues long. CDR3 sequence reads: CASPFRAPGSSYEQYF. In DNA, the CDR3 is TGTGCCAGCCCTTTTAGAGCACCCGGAAGCTCCTACGAGCAGTACTTC.

This clonotype has at least ten counts. V gene TRBV27 combines with J gene TRBJ1-3; D uncertain. This CDR3 is 15 amino acids long. Trimming shortened V by 9 bases and J by 0 bases, and 15 bases separated the two germline ends. Germline assignment: CDR1 MNHEY and CDR2 SMNVEV (reference sequence). CDR3 nucleotide sequence: TGTGCCAGTAAATCCCGAACAAGCTCTGGAAACACCATATATTTT. It codes for CASKSRTSSGNTIYF.

This clonotype was detected many times. The rearrangement links TRBV28 to TRBJ2-7; D could derive from TRBD1 or TRBD2 (7 bases each). The CDR3 runs 14 residues. Deletions cut 6 bases from V and 4 bases from J, with 16 bases between. CDR1 is MDHEN and CDR2 is SYDVKM in the germline V gene. CDR3 coding DNA: TGTGCCAGCAGACGACAGGGAGGGGATTACGAGCAGTACTTC. Translation: CASRRQGGDYEQYF.

In its sample, this clonotype was seen many times. The CDR3 is CASSKDNTGELFF. CDR3 sequence (DNA): TGTGCCAGCAGCAAGGATAACACCGGGGAGCTGTTTTTT. J is TRBJ2-2 and V is TRBV7-3; D unresolved. Trimming pared 5 bases from V and 2 bases from J, leaving 6 bases between. This CDR3 region has 13 residues. Germline CDR1 is SGHTA and CDR2 is FQGTGA.

The chain has TRBV12-3 or TRBV12-4 and TRBJ1-4; D is undetermined. The CDR3 loop spans 14 amino acids. With 4 bases removed from V and 8 bases from J, the gap between germline ends came to 14 bases. CDR3 residues: CASSSEGSFEKLFF. In DNA form, the CDR3 reads TGTGCCAGCAGTTCCGAGGGAAGTTTCGAAAAACTGTTTTTT.

In its sample, this clonotype was seen a few times. J is TRBJ2-7 and V is TRBV3-1; D may be TRBD2 (5 bases). The CDR3 loop spans 15 amino acids. From germline, CDR1 is LGHDT and CDR2 YNNKEL (reference sequence). The V and J ends lost 4 bases and 6 bases respectively, with 19 bases between them. The CDR3 coding sequence is TGTGCCAGCAGCCTTACGGCCCTCGGCGAGGGCGAGCAGTACTTC. This gives the protein CASSLTALGEGEQYF.